Shown below are 30 T cell receptor beta chains from a single sample sequenced in a study of T-cell reconstitution after alpha-beta-depleted transplantation in children. This sample's TCRbeta library carried unique molecular identifier barcodes. Each CDR3 protein gets one entry after TCRdb re-called the PCR reads with MiXCR. Of around 960,000 distinct CDR3 sequences detected, about 30% appear once; the ten largest clones hold under 30%. This specimen was PBMCs, mostly from graft donor cells, taken 360 days after TCRalphabeta/CD19-depleted stem cell transplant. All receptors derive from a boy under two years old who had a stem cell transplant for SCID, so the T cells may come from the graft donor.

In this sample, this clonotype turned up a few times. The CDR3 spells CAISEPLPSGPTGELFF. For the CDR3, the DNA is TGTGCCATCAGTGAGCCGCTTCCTAGCGGGCCGACCGGGGAGCTGTTTTTT. The chain employs TRBV10-3 and TRBJ2-2, with TRBD2 matching over 8 bases. J lost 5 bases, V lost 2 bases, and 10 bases had no gene match. From germline, CDR1 is ENHRY and CDR2 SYGVKD. The CDR3 has 17 amino acids.

There are a few counts of this clonotype. The gene calls are TRBV5-6 and TRBJ2-3; D perhaps matches TRBD2 (7 bases). This CDR3 is built from 15 residues. Trimming cost V 2 bases and J 3 bases, with 13 bases left between them. Germline CDR1 and CDR2: SGHDT and YYEEEE. The CDR3 DNA reads as TGTGCCAGCAGCTTCGGCGGGGGCGGTACAGATACGCAGTATTTT. Its translation is CASSFGGGGTDTQYF. Full variable domain (remainder filled in from reference TRBV5-6 and TRBJ2-3): DAGVTQSPTHLIKTRGQQVTLRCSPKSGHDTVSWYQQALGQGPQFIFQYYEEEERQRGNFPDRFSGHQFPNYSSELNVNALLLGDSALYLCASSFGGGGTDTQYFGPGTRLTVL.

The chain couples TRBV15 to TRBJ2-1; TRBD2 agrees at 10 bases. Germline-derived CDR1 and CDR2 are LNHNV and YYDKDF (reference sequence). The CDR3 length is 19 residues. V lost 0 bases to trimming and J lost 6 bases; unmatched junction nucleotides: 14. DNA for the CDR3: TGTGCCACCAGCAGAGATGTTTGGGGCTCTAGCGGGGGTCGCAATGAGCAGTTCTTC. This gives the protein CATSRDVWGSSGGRNEQFF.

The chain uses TRBV20-1 and TRBJ1-3; D unclear. Germline V CDR1 and CDR2: DFQATT, SNEGSKA (reference sequence). CDR3 size: 15 residues. V was pared by 0 bases and J by 2 bases, with 11 bases between. The CDR3: CSARDGVHPGNTIYF. CDR3 sequence (DNA): TGCAGTGCTAGAGATGGAGTCCATCCTGGAAACACCATATATTTT.

This clonotype came up a few times. J is TRBJ2-3 and V is TRBV7-2; the match to TRBD2 covers 10 bases. The CDR3 loop spans 16 amino acids. J gave up 4 bases and V 5 bases, and 9 bases lay outside the gene matches. Looked up from germline, CDR1 is SGHTA and CDR2 is FQGNSA. The CDR3 sequence: CASSPPGLARPDTQYF. CDR3 DNA: TGTGCCAGCAGCCCGCCGGGACTAGCGCGGCCAGATACGCAGTATTTT.

This clonotype has more than one count but fewer than ten. The chain has TRBV12-3 or TRBV12-4 and TRBJ2-1; the D gene is possibly TRBD1 (5 bases). The V gene lost 4 bases and the J gene lost 4 bases, with 8 bases spanning the gap. CDR3 length equals 13 residues. The CDR3 loop reads CASSYDSYNEQFF. CDR3 DNA sequence: TGTGCCAGCAGTTACGACAGTTACAATGAGCAGTTCTTC.

This clonotype came up a few times. The rearrangement joins TRBV20-1 to TRBJ2-7; possibly TRBD1 or TRBD2 for D (5 bases each). V was pared by 6 bases and J by 9 bases, with 27 bases between. CDR1 and CDR2 from the germline V gene are DFQATT and SNEGSKA (reference sequence). The CDR3 contains 15 residues. The CDR3 loop is CSAPLPQQEVLGQYF. The CDR3 DNA reads TGCAGTGCACCTTTGCCTCAACAGGAGGTTCTGGGGCAGTACTTC.

The chain carries TRBV7-6 and TRBJ2-7; 9 bases match TRBD1. This CDR3 is 15 amino acids long. The trim removed 5 bases at V and 2 bases at J, leaving 7 bases unmatched. CDR1 SGHVS and CDR2 FNYEAQ come from the germline V gene. The CDR3 protein is CASSPQQGATYEQYF. CDR3 DNA sequence: TGTGCCAGCAGCCCCCAACAGGGGGCTACCTACGAGCAGTACTTC.

This clonotype has just a few counts. V is TRBV12-3 or TRBV12-4 and J is TRBJ2-4, with TRBD1 as a possible D gene (7 bases). The CDR3 length is 14 residues. Trimming left V 10 bases short and J 0 bases short, with 13 bases between. The DNA for the CDR3 is TGTGCCACTAGACAGGGACTAGCCAAAAACATTCAGTACTTC. It translates to CATRQGLAKNIQYF.

The rearrangement uses TRBV19 and TRBJ2-1, with D perhaps TRBD1 or TRBD2 (5 bases each). The CDR3 totals 14 residues. The V end was cut by 4 bases, the J end by 2 bases, with 9 bases between. Germline CDR1 reads LNHDA; CDR2 reads SQIVND (reference sequence). The chain's CDR3 is CASSNGAAYNEQFF. CDR3 nucleotides: TGTGCCAGTAGTAACGGGGCTGCCTACAATGAGCAGTTCTTC.

V gene TRBV19 combines with J gene TRBJ2-1, with 8 bases that match TRBD2. Trimming took 6 bases from V and 4 from J; bases not matched to a gene: 17. The CDR3 extends over 18 amino acids. Germline V CDR1 and CDR2: LNHDA, SQIVND (reference sequence). The CDR3 nucleotides are TGTGCCAGTAGGGCGAGCGGGGGTAACTTAGCTTGGTACAATGAGCAGTTCTTC. It codes for CASRASGGNLAWYNEQFF.

This clonotype was seen many times. The genes are TRBV3-1 and TRBJ2-3; 8 bases match TRBD2. Per the germline V gene, CDR1 is LGHDT and CDR2 is YNNKEL (reference sequence). J lost 5 bases, V lost 4 bases, and 8 bases had no gene match. The CDR3 has 15 amino acids. The CDR3 spells CASSRLGLAGDTQYF. The CDR3 DNA is TGTGCCAGCAGCCGCCTAGGACTAGCTGGAGATACGCAGTATTTT.

This clonotype has only a few counts. This sequence joins TRBV23-1 and TRBJ1-5, with D unresolved. TRBV23-1 is an ORF, and what it does is uncertain. The CDR3 consists of 15 residues. V gave up 0 bases and J gave up 7 bases, with 13 bases separating them. The CDR3 DNA sequence: TGCGCCAGCAGTCAATCAGTGGGAAGTGAGCAGCCCCAGCATTTT. This encodes CASSQSVGSEQPQHF.

The sample holds a few counts of this clonotype. V is TRBV29-1 and J is TRBJ2-7; D is undetermined. The germline V gene has CDR1 SQVTM and CDR2 ANQGSEA. The V and J ends lost 7 bases and 5 bases respectively, with 9 bases between them. The CDR3 runs to 10 residues. The CDR3 sequence is CSDNGNEQYF. DNA of the CDR3: TGCAGCGACAATGGGAACGAGCAGTACTTC.

CDR3 sequence reads: CSVYPSGANVLTF. CDR3 DNA: TGCAGCGTTTACCCATCTGGGGCCAACGTCCTGACTTTC. V usage is TRBV29-1 and J usage is TRBJ2-6; D remains ambiguous. The CDR3 has 13 amino acids. The germline gives CDR1 SQVTM, CDR2 ANQGSEA. Trimming cost V 5 bases and J 1 base, with 6 bases left between them.

This clonotype was counted between two and nine times. The rearrangement joins TRBV20-1 to TRBJ2-7, with no clear D. The V end lost 3 bases, the J end lost 4 bases, and 13 bases lay between the germline ends. The length of the CDR3 is 13 residues. The V gene's germline CDR1 is DFQATT and CDR2 SNEGSKA (reference sequence). CDR3 DNA sequence: TGCAGTGCTAGCCCTCTACCGGTTTACGAGCAGTACTTC. As protein: CSASPLPVYEQYF.

This chain joins TRBV4-1 and TRBJ2-3; TRBD2 matches 7 bases. The CDR3 sequence is 15 residues long. The ends lost 0 bases at V and 7 bases at J; junction bases unmatched: 7. CDR1 and CDR2 from the germline V gene are MGHRA and YSYEKL. CDR3 coding DNA: TGCGCCAGCAGCCAAGAGTGGCGGGGGATCTATACGCAGTATTTT. It encodes CASSQEWRGIYTQYF.

The chain uses TRBV28 and TRBJ1-4; D call uncertain. The CDR3 length is 13 residues. The V and J ends lost 4 bases and 8 bases respectively, with 11 bases between them. Germline CDR1 and CDR2: MDHEN and SYDVKM. CDR3 DNA: TGTGCCAGCAGTTATATGGGCCGCGAAAAACTGTTTTTT. Its translation: CASSYMGREKLFF.

V is TRBV20-1 and J is TRBJ2-1; D is unclear. This CDR3 contains 12 residues. Germline V gene sequence: CDR1 DFQATT, CDR2 SNEGSKA (reference sequence). Trimming cost V 6 bases and J 4 bases, with 10 bases left between them. CDR3 sequence: CSASYRYNEQFF. The CDR3 DNA sequence: TGCAGTGCCAGCTACAGATACAATGAGCAGTTCTTC.

This clonotype was seen only once. The chain links TRBV9 to TRBJ1-1; TRBD1 aligns across 8 bases. With 0 bases clipped from V and 1 base from J, the junction kept 2 bases outside the gene matches. This CDR3 is 15 amino acids long. CDR1 is SGDLS and CDR2 is YYNGEE in the germline V gene. The CDR3 reads CASSVDGQGNTEAFF. The DNA for the CDR3 is TGTGCCAGCAGCGTAGATGGACAGGGGAACACTGAAGCTTTCTTT.

The chain employs TRBV29-1 and TRBJ2-7; D might be TRBD1 (5 bases). The ends were cut back, 6 bases at V and 3 bases at J, with 18 bases in the middle. Germline CDR1 and CDR2: SQVTM and ANQGSEA. The CDR3 runs 14 residues. The CDR3 DNA follows: TGCAGCGTCGTGACAGTAAAAGGGTACTACGAGCAGTACTTC. It yields the protein CSVVTVKGYYEQYF.

This clonotype was seen a few times. The chain is built from TRBV15 and TRBJ1-4, with D uncertain. V was pared by 0 bases and J by 0 bases, with 11 bases between. Germline V gives CDR1 LNHNV, CDR2 YYDKDF (reference sequence). This CDR3 region has 17 residues. CDR3 coding DNA: TGTGCCACCAGCAGAGAAGCCCTTATAGCAACTAATGAAAAACTGTTTTTT. This sequence encodes CATSREALIATNEKLFF.

The rearrangement uses TRBV7-2 and TRBJ1-5, with D maybe TRBD1 (6 bases). The CDR3 extends over 15 amino acids. Germline V gives CDR1 SGHTA, CDR2 FQGNSA. Trimming removed 2 bases from V and 3 bases from J, with 11 bases in between. Here the CDR3 reads CASSLTDSPNQPQHF. The CDR3 nucleotides are TGTGCCAGCAGCTTAACGGACAGTCCCAATCAGCCCCAGCATTTT.

The chain employs TRBV12-3 or TRBV12-4 and TRBJ2-2; a possible D gene is TRBD1 (6 bases). Deletions cut 3 bases from V and 7 bases from J, with 15 bases between. The CDR3 is 15 amino acids. The DNA for the CDR3 is TGTGCCAGCAGTTTTGGTACAGGGTCCGGCGGGGAGCTGTTTTTT. Translated: CASSFGTGSGGELFF.

This clonotype was counted many times. The V and J genes are TRBV9 and TRBJ2-7; TRBD2 might be the D (5 bases). The germline gives CDR1 SGDLS, CDR2 YYNGEE. V lost 5 bases to trimming and J lost 1 base, with 10 bases between them. The CDR3 spans 13 residues. The CDR3 nucleotides are TGTGCCAGCAGTAGCGACACTTCCTACGAGCAGTACTTC. It translates to CASSSDTSYEQYF. Complete variable domain (other parts from reference TRBV9 and TRBJ2-7): DSGVTQTPKHLITATGQRVTLRCSPRSGDLSVYWYQQSLDQGLQFLIQYYNGEERAKGNILERFSAQQFPDLHSELNLSSLELGDSALYFCASSSDTSYEQYFGPGTRLTVT.

This clonotype came up a few times. J is TRBJ2-3 and V is TRBV7-2; tentative D call: TRBD1 (6 bases). Germline CDR1 is SGHTA and CDR2 is FQGNSA. V lost 0 bases to trimming and J lost 0 bases, with 10 bases between them. The CDR3 has 16 amino acids. The CDR3 reads CASSLAGQLSTDTQYF. The DNA of the CDR3 is TGTGCCAGCAGCTTAGCGGGACAACTTAGCACAGATACGCAGTATTTT.

This chain links TRBV13 with TRBJ2-3; tentative D call: TRBD2 (7 bases). Between the trimmed V and J ends, which lost 6 bases and 5 bases, there was a span of 15 bases. CDR3 length: 14 amino acids. Germline V lookup: CDR1 PRHDT, CDR2 FYEKMQ (reference sequence). CDR3 amino acids: CASRRGGRGDTQYF. DNA of the CDR3: TGTGCCAGCAGGAGGGGGGGCCGAGGAGATACGCAGTATTTT.

This clonotype was recorded a few times. CDR3 in DNA: TGTGCCAGCAGCCAAGAAGGTGCGCTTGCCGATACGCAGTATTTT. Its translation is CASSQEGALADTQYF. The chain has TRBV4-2 and TRBJ2-3; D is unclear. Per germline, CDR1 LGHNA and CDR2 YNFKEQ. With 0 bases removed from V and 6 bases from J, the gap between germline ends came to 13 bases. The CDR3 runs to 15 residues.

The V and J genes are TRBV5-5 and TRBJ1-2; no clear D gene. V gave up 2 bases and J gave up 0 bases, with 14 bases separating them. The germline gives CDR1 SGHKS, CDR2 YYEKEE (reference sequence). The CDR3 has 16 amino acids. The CDR3, as DNA: TGTGCCAGCAGCTTTCAAAAGATTTCCTCTAACTATGGCTACACCTTC. It codes for CASSFQKISSNYGYTF.

This clonotype was observed a handful of times. The gene calls are TRBV6-1 and TRBJ1-4; weak D call: TRBD1 (5 bases). Germline CDR1 reads MNHNS; CDR2 reads SASEGT. This CDR3 has 14 amino acids. With 5 bases removed from V and 5 bases from J, the gap between germline ends came to 12 bases. CDR3 sequence (DNA): TGTGCCAGCAGTCCCTGGGACCCCAATGAAAAACTGTTTTTT. Translated: CASSPWDPNEKLFF.